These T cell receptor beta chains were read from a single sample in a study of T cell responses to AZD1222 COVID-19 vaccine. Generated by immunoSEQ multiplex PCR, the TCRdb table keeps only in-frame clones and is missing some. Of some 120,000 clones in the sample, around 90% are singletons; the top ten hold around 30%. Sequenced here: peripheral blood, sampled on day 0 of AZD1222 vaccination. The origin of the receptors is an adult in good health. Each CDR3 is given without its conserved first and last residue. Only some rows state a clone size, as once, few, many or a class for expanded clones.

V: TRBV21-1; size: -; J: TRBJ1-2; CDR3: ASSKAYRVGGYT
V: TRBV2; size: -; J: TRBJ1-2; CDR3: ASSPTYGYT
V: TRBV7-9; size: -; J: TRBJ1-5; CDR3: ASSEGFSSNQPQH
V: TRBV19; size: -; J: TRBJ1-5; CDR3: ASSIRGARGSQPQH
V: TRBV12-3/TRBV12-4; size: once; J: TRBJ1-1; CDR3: ASSPGNTEAF
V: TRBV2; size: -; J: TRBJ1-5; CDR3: ASRPGTGVNQPQH
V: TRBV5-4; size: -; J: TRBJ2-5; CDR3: ASSEYSGTETQY
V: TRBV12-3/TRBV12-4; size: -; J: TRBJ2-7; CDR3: ASRGLTYEQY
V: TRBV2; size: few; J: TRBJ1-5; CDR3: ASRLQGGNQPQH
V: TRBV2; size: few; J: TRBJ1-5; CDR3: ASSGQVNQPQH
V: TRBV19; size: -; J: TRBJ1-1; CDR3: ASSIDRGGTEAF
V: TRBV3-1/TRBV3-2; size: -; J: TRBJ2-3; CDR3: ASSQAGGGLSTDTQY
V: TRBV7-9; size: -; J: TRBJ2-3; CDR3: ASSLERGSTDTQY
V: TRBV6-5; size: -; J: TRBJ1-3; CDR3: ASNSRGSGNTIY
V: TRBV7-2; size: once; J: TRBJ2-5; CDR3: ASSPQWGGETQY
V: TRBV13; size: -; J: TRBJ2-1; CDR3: ASSLVGLASFSYNEQF
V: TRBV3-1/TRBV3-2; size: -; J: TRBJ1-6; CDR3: ASSQARDAPLH
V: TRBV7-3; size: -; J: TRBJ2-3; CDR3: ASSLRGPISTDTQY
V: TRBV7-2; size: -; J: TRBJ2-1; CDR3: ASSLDRNNEQF
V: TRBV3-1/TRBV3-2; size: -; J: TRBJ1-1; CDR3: ASSQSVVAEAF
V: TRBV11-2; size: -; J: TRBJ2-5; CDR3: ASSLAQIQETQY
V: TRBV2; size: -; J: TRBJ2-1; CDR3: ASSEYNEQF
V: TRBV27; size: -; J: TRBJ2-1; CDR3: ASSYDPAGGPNNEQF